This is a list of T cell receptor beta chains from one sample in a study of cytomegalovirus exposure and HLA in healthy donors. The repertoire was sequenced with immunoSEQ multiplex PCR; TCRdb's copy has only in-frame clones and lacks some. Its table lists some 110,000 clones. Sequencing was carried out using PBMCs. The receptors shown here come from a man aged 40-49 years in good health and CMV-seropositive. Both conserved end residues are part of each CDR3. D genes are given only for firm matches.

TRBJ2-1 | TRBD1 | TRBV6-5 | CASSTRQGANEQFF | TGTGCCAGCAGTACTCGACAGGGGGCCAATGAGCAGTTCTTC
TRBJ2-7 | TRBD1 | TRBV6-5 | CASGQGPTREQYF | TGTGCCAGCGGACAGGGCCCCACCCGAGAGCAGTACTTC
TRBJ1-4 | TRBD1 | TRBV7-8 | CASSAQPGQSNEKLFF | TGTGCCAGCAGCGCGCAACCGGGACAGAGTAATGAAAAACTGTTTTTT
TRBJ2-5 | TRBD2 | TRBV28 | CASSLRRGAQYF | TGTGCCAGCAGTTTACGCCGGGGGGCCCAGTACTTC
TRBJ1-5 | . | TRBV7-2 | CASSPLGQPQHF | TGTGCCAGCAGCCCACTCGGTCAGCCCCAGCATTTT
TRBJ1-2 | TRBD1 | TRBV6-4 | CASRPGTGGAANYGYTF | TGTGCCAGCAGACCCGGGACAGGGGGAGCGGCCAACTATGGCTACACCTTC
TRBJ2-2 | TRBD2 | TRBV5-1 | CASSLGSGSAGELFF | TGCGCCAGCAGCTTGGGTAGCGGGAGCGCCGGGGAGCTGTTTTTT
TRBJ2-7 | TRBD2 | TRBV27 | CASSLSSELGSGSEQYF | TGTGCCAGCAGTTTATCATCGGAATTAGGGAGCGGGAGCGAGCAGTACTTC
TRBJ1-2 | . | TRBV29-1 | CSVGQGQGYDYTF | TGCAGCGTTGGCCAGGGGCAAGGCTATGACTACACCTTC
TRBJ1-2 | . | TRBV7-9 | CASGGHGYTF | TGTGCCAGCGGAGGGCATGGCTACACCTTC
TRBJ1-1 | TRBD1 | TRBV10-3 | CAIRGQATKRTEAFF | TGTGCCATCAGGGGACAGGCAACGAAGAGAACTGAAGCTTTCTTT
TRBJ2-2 | TRBD1 | TRBV9 | CASSIRQGGIGNTGELFF | TGTGCCAGCAGCATCAGACAGGGGGGTATAGGAAACACCGGGGAGCTGTTTTTT
TRBJ1-2 | TRBD1 | TRBV7-2 | CASRPGTVSPGYTF | TGTGCCAGCAGACCCGGGACAGTATCACCCGGCTACACCTTC
TRBJ1-2 | . | TRBV2 | CASSLGTVDYGYTF | TGTGCCAGCAGTTTAGGGACTGTTGACTATGGCTACACCTTC
TRBJ2-4 | TRBD1 | TRBV7-2 | CASSLDRAIAKNIQYF | TGTGCCAGCAGCTTGGACAGGGCAATAGCCAAAAACATTCAGTACTTC
TRBJ2-2 | TRBD1 | TRBV28 | CASSLSWGEQGRELFF | TGTGCCAGCAGTTTATCATGGGGAGAACAGGGGAGGGAGCTGTTTTTT
TRBJ2-7 | TRBD1 | TRBV2 | CASSEAGQIPYEQYF | TGTGCCAGCAGTGAAGCGGGACAGATACCCTACGAGCAGTACTTC
TRBJ2-3 | . | TRBV28 | CASIFSGTGIDTDTQYF | TGTGCCAGCATCTTTAGCGGGACAGGGATCGACACAGATACGCAGTATTTT
TRBJ1-1 | TRBD1 | TRBV28 | CASITRGYGEAFF | TGTGCCAGCATTACCAGGGGGTACGGTGAAGCTTTCTTT
TRBJ1-5 | TRBD1 | TRBV2 | CASRDRVNQPQHF | TGTGCCAGCAGGGACAGGGTGAATCAGCCCCAGCATTTT
TRBJ2-7 | TRBD2 | TRBV9 | CASSAGGLPTYEQYF | TGTGCCAGCAGCGCGGGGGGGTTACCAACCTACGAGCAGTACTTC
TRBJ2-1 | . | TRBV7-9 | CASSFNIRVSSSSEQFF | TGTGCCAGCAGCTTTAACATCAGGGTATCATCGTCGAGTGAGCAGTTCTTC
TRBJ2-7 | TRBD2 | TRBV5-4 | CASSPTGGASGRVHEQYF | TGTGCCAGCAGCCCCACGGGGGGGGCTAGCGGGAGGGTCCACGAGCAGTACTTC
TRBJ2-7 | TRBD2 | TRBV7-8 | CASSFRGGESYEQYF | TGTGCCAGCAGCTTCCGGGGGGGAGAGTCCTACGAGCAGTACTTC
TRBJ2-5 | TRBD2 | TRBV9 | CASSVAPTSGQETQYF | TGTGCCAGCAGCGTAGCCCCTACTAGCGGCCAAGAGACCCAGTACTTC
TRBJ2-7 | . | TRBV4-3 | CASSQVDRSYEQYF | TGCGCCAGCAGCCAAGTCGACAGGTCCTACGAGCAGTATTTC
TRBJ1-2 | . | TRBV29-1 | CSVEQGSYGYTF | TGCAGCGTTGAGCAGGGGAGCTATGGCTACACCTTC
TRBJ2-5 | . | TRBV28 | CASSSSRFQETQYF | TGTGCCAGCAGTTCATCCAGATTCCAAGAGACCCAGTACTTC
TRBJ1-3 | TRBD1 | TRBV4-1 | CASSQDIQGSQNTIYF | TGCGCCAGCAGCCAAGATATACAGGGGAGCCAAAACACCATATATTTT
TRBJ2-7 | . | TRBV7-2 | CASSLGTSPYEQYF | TGTGCCAGCAGCTTAGGAACCTCTCCCTACGAGCAGTACTTC
TRBJ1-2 | TRBD1 | TRBV5-1 | CASSGDSAYGYTF | TGCGCCAGCAGTGGGGACAGCGCCTATGGCTACACCTTC
TRBJ1-3 | . | TRBV4-1 | CASSQGSTGNTIYF | TGCGCCAGCAGCCAAGGATCTACTGGAAACACCATATATTTT
TRBJ2-4 | . | TRBV19 | CASSTGSAKNIQYF | TGTGCCAGTAGTACAGGGTCGGCCAAAAACATTCAGTACTTC
TRBJ2-1 | TRBD1 | TRBV18 | CASSLRQGAGNEQFF | TGTGCCAGCTCACTGCGACAGGGGGCTGGAAATGAGCAGTTCTTC
TRBJ2-5 | . | TRBV10-3 | CAISLGQQETQYF | TGTGCCATCAGCCTGGGGCAGCAAGAGACCCAGTACTTC
TRBJ2-3 | TRBD2 | TRBV6-1 | CASSGTSIAADTQYF | TGTGCCAGCAGTGGGACTAGTATAGCAGCAGATACGCAGTATTTT
TRBJ2-6 | TRBD2 | TRBV5-1 | CASSLPPSGRGNVLTF | TGCGCCAGCAGCTTGCCCCCTAGCGGGAGAGGTAACGTCCTGACTTTC
TRBJ2-7 | TRBD2 | TRBV4-1 | CASSLRTSGRYEQYF | TGCGCCAGCAGCCTCCGGACTAGCGGGAGATACGAGCAGTACTTC
TRBJ2-1 | TRBD2 | TRBV27 | CASRVAGPYNEQFF | TGTGCCAGCCGAGTAGCGGGTCCCTACAATGAGCAGTTCTTC
TRBJ2-7 | . | TRBV5-6 | CASSAGGDEQYF | TGTGCCAGCAGCGCGGGCGGGGACGAGCAGTACTTC
TRBJ1-2 | TRBD1 | TRBV28 | CASDRPTGGNGYTF | TGTGCCAGCGATAGGCCGACAGGGGGTAATGGCTACACCTTC
TRBJ1-3 | TRBD1 | TRBV5-1 | CASRPGQPGNTIYF | TGCGCCAGCAGACCGGGACAGCCTGGAAACACCATATATTTT
TRBJ2-4 | TRBD1 | TRBV19 | CASSNQGTGGNIQYF | TGTGCCAGTAGTAACCAGGGGACAGGGGGTAACATTCAGTACTTC
TRBJ2-7 | TRBD2 | TRBV7-6 | CASSLALPTSGSYEQYF | TGTGCCAGCAGCTTAGCGCTCCCGACTAGCGGGTCCTACGAGCAGTACTTC
TRBJ1-1 | . | TRBV19 | CASSILPGAEAFF | TGTGCCAGTAGTATACTCCCCGGGGCTGAAGCTTTCTTT
TRBJ2-7 | . | TRBV25-1 | CASTGHVNYEQYF | TGTGCCAGCACCGGACACGTTAACTACGAGCAGTACTTC
TRBJ2-7 | TRBD2 | TRBV11-2 | CASSAIAGARIGQYF | TGTGCCAGCAGCGCTATAGCGGGAGCAAGAATAGGGCAGTACTTC
TRBJ2-3 | TRBD2 | TRBV18 | CASSPPLAGADTQYF | TGTGCCAGCTCACCACCGCTAGCGGGGGCAGATACGCAGTATTTT
TRBJ1-1 | TRBD1 | TRBV11-3 | CASSSPGQGVTEAFF | TGTGCCAGCAGCTCGCCGGGACAGGGGGTCACTGAAGCTTTCTTT
TRBJ1-1 | . | TRBV5-6 | CASSLGPPRTQAFF | TGTGCCAGCAGCTTGGGCCCCCCCAGAACCCAAGCTTTCTTT
TRBJ2-5 | . | TRBV6-5 | CAASSGEPSRPTQYF | TGTGCCGCCTCCTCCGGCGAGCCTAGCCGACCCACCCAGTACTTC